What follows are 27 T cell receptor beta chains derived from one specimen sequenced in a study of cytomegalovirus exposure and HLA in healthy donors. PCR employed 60 Vbeta and 13 Jbeta primers. Libraries were prepared by immunoSEQ multiplex PCR; TCRdb keeps only in-frame clonotypes and omits some of them. The sample holds roughly 120,000 clones; 7% to 9.5% are singletons and the top ten take 6%. Material: PBMCs. The receptors derive from a woman aged 35 to 49 in good health and CMV-seropositive.

There are a few counts of this clone. The V and J genes are TRBV7-6 and TRBJ2-2, with 7 positions matching TRBD1. Germline trimming cut 1 base from V and 2 bases from J; bases unmatched to any gene: 4. The length of the CDR3 is 16 residues. Germline V gene sequence: CDR1 SGHVS, CDR2 FNYEAQ. This chain's CDR3 is CASSLETGTNTGELFF. CDR3 bases: TGTGCCAGCAGCTTAGAGACAGGGACCAACACCGGGGAGCTGTTTTTT.

This clone was seen more than once but under ten times. CDR3 DNA sequence: TGTGCCGGCCACGGGGGGGCCGGCACCGGGGAGCTGTTTTTT. Residues: CAGHGGAGTGELFF. The chain has TRBV7-6 and TRBJ2-2; 8 bases are a match to TRBD2. The germline CDR1 and CDR2 sequences are SGHVS and FNYEAQ. V lost 11 bases to trimming and J lost 4 bases; unmatched junction nucleotides: 9. The CDR3 totals 14 residues.

This clone turned up a few times. The genes are TRBV7-9 and TRBJ2-5, with TRBD1 matching over 8 bases. Per germline, CDR1 SEHNR and CDR2 FQNEAQ (reference sequence). The CDR3 totals 14 residues. The V segment lost 5 bases and the J segment 5 bases; nucleotides outside the gene matches: 7. This CDR3 is CASSGWTGTETQYF. CDR3 sequence (DNA): TGTGCCAGCAGCGGTTGGACAGGGACGGAGACCCAGTACTTC.

This clone appeared a few times. The rearrangement uses TRBV4-1 and TRBJ2-4; D gene uncertain. The germline V gene encodes CDR1 MGHRA and CDR2 YSYEKL. CDR3 size: 16 residues. Trimming cost V 0 bases and J 0 bases, with 9 bases left between them. The CDR3 DNA reads TGCGCCAGCAGCCAAGATCAGACTGTAGCCAAAAACATTCAGTACTTC. Protein: CASSQDQTVAKNIQYF.

The rearrangement links TRBV19 to TRBJ1-1; no reliable D call. Germline-derived CDR1 and CDR2 are LNHDA and SQIVND (reference sequence). The V gene lost 5 bases and the J gene lost 2 bases, with 18 bases spanning the gap. This CDR3 is 16 amino acids long. For the CDR3, the DNA is TGTGCCAGTAGTTCCCGCCCAGGTGCCACAAACACTGAAGCTTTCTTT. As protein: CASSSRPGATNTEAFF.

This clone was seen only a few times. The genes are TRBV25-1 and TRBJ1-2, with no clear D. V was clipped by 5 bases and J by 5 bases, with 21 bases between them. CDR1 and CDR2 (germline): MGHDK, SYGVNS. This CDR3 is 16 amino acids long. The CDR3 here is CASSTPRHRRAYGYTF. The CDR3 coding sequence is TGTGCCAGCAGTACCCCTCGACACCGGCGGGCTTATGGCTACACCTTC.

The rearrangement links TRBV25-1 to TRBJ2-3, with a weak D call TRBD2 (7 bases). The CDR3 is 14 amino acids. Trimming left V 5 bases short and J 1 base short, with 10 bases between. CDR1 and CDR2 (germline): MGHDK, SYGVNS. CDR3 DNA sequence: TGTGCCAGCAGTCGCGGGGGCGGCACAGATACGCAGTATTTT. It codes for CASSRGGGTDTQYF.

This chain uses TRBV19 with TRBJ1-2, with TRBD1 as a possible D gene (5 bases). With 4 bases removed from V and 2 bases from J, the gap between germline ends came to 5 bases. The germline V gene has CDR1 LNHDA and CDR2 SQIVND (reference sequence). This CDR3 spans 12 amino acids. The CDR3 region is CASSNRNYGYTF. The CDR3 bases are TGTGCCAGTAGTAACAGGAACTATGGCTACACCTTC.

The V call is TRBV19, the J call TRBJ1-1; TRBD1 aligns across 10 bases. This CDR3 has 17 amino acids. Germline V CDR1 and CDR2: LNHDA, SQIVND (reference sequence). Unmatched junction bases numbered 11, after V lost 6 bases and J lost 1 base. The CDR3 region is CASSFVGQGVPNTEAFF. The CDR3 coding sequence is TGTGCCAGTAGCTTCGTTGGACAGGGGGTTCCGAACACTGAAGCTTTCTTT.

The chain recombines TRBV10-1 with TRBJ1-1; D remains unclear. Per germline, CDR1 WNHNN and CDR2 SYGVQD (reference sequence). The CDR3 loop spans 13 amino acids. Trimming pared 6 bases from V and 1 base from J, leaving 9 bases between. CDR3 sequence (DNA): TGCGCCAGCAGAGCACGGGAGAACACTGAAGCTTTCTTT. It specifies CASRARENTEAFF.

This chain uses TRBV6-1 with TRBJ1-5; 7 bases line up with TRBD1. V dropped 5 bases and J dropped 3; count of bases not matched to a gene: 7. Germline CDR1 is MNHNS and CDR2 is SASEGT. This CDR3 is 15 amino acids long. This chain's CDR3 is CASSFDRAYNQPQHF. The CDR3, as DNA: TGTGCCAGCAGTTTCGACAGGGCCTACAATCAGCCCCAGCATTTT.

The chain is built from TRBV7-9 and TRBJ1-5; TRBD1 agrees at 7 bases. V was clipped by 5 bases and J by 2 bases; unmatched bases: 6. Per germline, CDR1 SEHNR and CDR2 FQNEAQ (reference sequence). The CDR3 has 15 amino acids. The CDR3 reads CASSLGTVGNQPQHF. The CDR3 bases are TGTGCCAGCAGCCTAGGGACAGTAGGCAATCAGCCCCAGCATTTT.

This clone came up many times. The chain recombines TRBV5-1 with TRBJ1-4; 8 bases align to TRBD1. The CDR3 is 15 residues long. J gave up 5 bases and V 3 bases, and 6 bases lay outside the gene matches. Germline V gene sequence: CDR1 SGHRS, CDR2 YFSETQ. The CDR3, as DNA: TGCGCCAGCAGCTCCCGGACAGGGCTAAATGAAAAACTGTTTTTT. Encoded protein: CASSSRTGLNEKLFF.

The table lists this clone with a few counts. The chain carries TRBV18 and TRBJ2-5, with 11 bases lining up with TRBD1. Germline assignment: CDR1 KGHSH and CDR2 LQKENI. Trimming cost V 8 bases and J 3 bases; bases outside gene matches: 5. The CDR3 runs to 14 residues. The CDR3 loop is CASRGGQGEETQYF. CDR3 bases: TGTGCCAGCCGAGGGGGACAGGGGGAAGAGACCCAGTACTTC.

Regarding this clone: The sample has other DNA sequences that encode this CDR3 too. J is TRBJ1-1 and V is TRBV9; D is ambiguous. V was pared by 0 bases and J by 1 base, with 4 bases between. The CDR3 spans 13 residues. Germline lookup yields CDR1 SGDLS and CDR2 YYNGEE. The CDR3 is CASSVAGNTEAFF. The CDR3 DNA reads TGTGCCAGCAGCGTAGCCGGGAACACTGAAGCTTTCTTT.

A few counts support this clone. The gene calls are TRBV18 and TRBJ1-1; 12 bases fit TRBD1. Germline CDR1 reads KGHSH; CDR2 reads LQKENI. With V trimmed by 6 bases and J by 4 bases, 3 bases remained unmatched. The CDR3 sequence is 14 residues long. The CDR3: CASSEGQGATEAFF. As DNA, the CDR3 is TGTGCCAGCTCTGAGGGACAGGGGGCCACTGAAGCTTTCTTT.

This clone was recorded a few times. V gene TRBV5-1 combines with J gene TRBJ2-5; a weak D match, TRBD2 (7 bases). CDR1 is SGHRS and CDR2 is YFSETQ in the germline V gene. V was trimmed by 0 bases and J by 12 bases, leaving 12 bases between them. The CDR3 has 12 amino acids. CDR3 nucleotides: TGCGCCAGCAGCTTGGAGGGGGGGCGAGAGTACTTC. Translation gives CASSLEGGREYF.

This clone turned up a few times. This sequence joins TRBV5-1 and TRBJ2-1, with 13 positions matching TRBD2. Germline CDR1 SGHRS, CDR2 YFSETQ. The CDR3 has 15 residues. The junction had 7 bases not matched to a gene; V was cut back by 4 bases and J by 9 bases. The CDR3 here is CASSQGTSGVVEQFF. The CDR3 nucleotides read TGCGCCAGCAGCCAGGGGACTAGCGGGGTGGTTGAGCAGTTCTTC.

This clone was seen only a few times. For the CDR3, the DNA is TGTGCCAGCAGCTTTCCGGTAGAGCAGTACTTC. Translating it yields CASSFPVEQYF. The chain links TRBV7-6 to TRBJ2-7; D is unresolved. The ends were cut back, 3 bases at V and 7 bases at J, with 7 bases in the middle. Germline CDR1 and CDR2: SGHVS and FNYEAQ. The CDR3 runs to 11 residues.

The rearrangement uses TRBV5-1 and TRBJ2-7; D remains unclear. With 4 bases removed from V and 3 bases from J, the gap between germline ends came to 5 bases. This CDR3 comprises 11 residues. Germline V lookup: CDR1 SGHRS, CDR2 YFSETQ. CDR3 DNA sequence: TGCGCCAGCAGCCCAGGCTACGAGCAGTACTTC. It is translated as CASSPGYEQYF.

This sequence joins TRBV30 and TRBJ1-5, with a possible D match to TRBD1 (5 bases). V lost 2 bases and J 4 bases, leaving 12 bases between the germline ends. In germline, CDR1 is GTSNPN, CDR2 SVGIG (reference sequence). The length of the CDR3 is 14 residues. The DNA of the CDR3 is TGTGCCTGGAGTATCAGGGTACGTAATCAGCCCCAGCATTTT. Protein: CAWSIRVRNQPQHF.

Only a few counts were recorded for this clone. This rearrangement joins TRBV30 to TRBJ2-7; D perhaps matches TRBD1 (6 bases). The V gene lost 8 bases and the J gene lost 4 bases, with 12 bases spanning the gap. Germline V gene sequence: CDR1 GTSNPN, CDR2 SVGIG (reference sequence). The CDR3 consists of 11 residues. In DNA form, the CDR3 reads TGTGCCGGACAGAGGGGTTACGAGCAGTACTTC. Amino acids: CAGQRGYEQYF.

Regarding this clone: The sample contains more than one DNA sequence encoding this CDR3. The CDR3 bases are TGTGCCAGCTCACCAGTGAGGGGGGGATCGACTCAGCCCCAGCATTTT. The encoded protein is CASSPVRGGSTQPQHF. The V gene is TRBV18, the J gene TRBJ1-5, with a possible D match to TRBD1 (6 bases). Trimming took 2 bases from V and 6 from J, leaving 17 bases between them. In germline, CDR1 is KGHSH, CDR2 LQKENI. The CDR3 extends over 16 amino acids.

This clone came up a few times. The V gene is TRBV12-5, the J gene TRBJ1-2; a weak D match, TRBD1 (5 bases). The CDR3 length is 15 residues. Deletions cut 6 bases from V and 0 bases from J, with 14 bases between. CDR1 is LGHNT and CDR2 is FRNRAP in the germline V gene. CDR3 amino acids: CASGPEGLTNYGYTF. In DNA form, the CDR3 reads TGTGCTAGTGGGCCGGAGGGACTAACTAACTATGGCTACACCTTC.

This chain's CDR3 is CAWTSGGNTGELFF. CDR3 coding DNA: TGTGCCTGGACGAGCGGGGGCAACACCGGGGAGCTGTTTTTT. V usage is TRBV30 and J usage is TRBJ2-2; 8 nucleotides match TRBD2. CDR1 is GTSNPN and CDR2 is SVGIG in the germline V gene (reference sequence). The CDR3 spans 14 residues. J was trimmed by 2 bases and V by 4 bases; bases with no gene match: 3.

V is TRBV6-5 and J is TRBJ2-7, with TRBD2 matching 9 bases. V lost 2 bases to trimming and J lost 3 bases; unmatched junction nucleotides: 5. The CDR3 sequence is 15 residues long. Germline CDR1 MNHEY, CDR2 SVGAGI. The DNA for the CDR3 is TGTGCCAGCAGTTACGAGCGGGGGGCCAACTACGAGCAGTACTTC. Translation: CASSYERGANYEQYF.

In its sample, this clone was seen a few times. The chain is built from TRBV27 and TRBJ2-5; D is perhaps TRBD1 (6 bases). The ends were cut back, 5 bases at V and 3 bases at J, with 13 bases in the middle. This CDR3 is 14 amino acids long. Looked up from germline, CDR1 is MNHEY and CDR2 is SMNVEV (reference sequence). The CDR3 coding sequence is TGTGCCAGCAGTCTCACAGACAGGAAAGAGACCCAGTACTTC. Translation: CASSLTDRKETQYF.